The clone carrying this T cell receptor (beta chain) came up a few times. What it recognizes is unknown. The sample originates from a study of radiotherapy plus CTLA-4 blockade in lung cancer. About the study: Objective responses were documented in around 20% of patients, with disease control in roughly 31%.

TCRdb keeps only in-frame clones here, not all; method: immunoSEQ multiplex PCR. The sample has tens of thousands of clones, under 85% seen once. Study-level points and caveats: TCR clones originating in tumors grew in number in blood after radiotherapy plus ipilimumab.

CDR3 length: 15 amino acids. Germline assignment: CDR1 LGHNA and CDR2 YNFKEQ. The V and J ends lost 2 bases and 0 bases respectively, with 9 bases between them. J is TRBJ2-3 and V is TRBV4-2; D perhaps matches TRBD2 (6 bases). This receptor was identified in a human donor with non-small cell lung cancer that progressed on radiotherapy plus ipilimumab. The material was peripheral blood, obtained from a patient treated with radiotherapy plus ipilimumab. CDR3 residues: CASSQRLVSTDTQYF. In DNA form, the CDR3 reads TGTGCCAGCAGCCAACGACTAGTTAGCACAGATACGCAGTATTTT.